This is a list of T cell receptor beta chains from one sample in a study of a mutant IDH1 vaccine in newly diagnosed glioma. Profiling relied on immunoSEQ multiplex PCR, and the TCRdb table lists in-frame clones only, not all of them. The sample records approximately 15,000 clones, nearly 97% being singletons. The sequenced sample was peripheral blood mononuclear cells (PBMCs), obtained from a glioma patient treated with radiotherapy, temozolomide or both. The receptors shown here come from a woman under 30 with glioma. Some clones in this sample may be carry-over from other donors' samples. Each CDR3 is given with its conserved first and last residue. Fields, in order: clone size, J gene, V gene, D gene, CDR3 protein, CDR3 DNA. The D gene is left open where the match is weak. Only part of the rows carry a size: once, few, many, or a class if the clone is expanded.

clone_size: once
j_call: TRBJ2-5
v_call: TRBV6-5
d_call: TRBD2
cdr3_aa: CASNTGGGGETQYF
cdr3_nt: TGTGCCAGCAACACCGGGGGGGGAGGAGAGACCCAGTACTTC

clone_size: .
j_call: TRBJ2-5
v_call: TRBV11-2
d_call: .
cdr3_aa: CASSLVQGVETQYF
cdr3_nt: TGTGCCAGCAGCTTAGTCCAGGGCGTGGAGACCCAGTACTTC

clone_size: .
j_call: TRBJ1-2
v_call: TRBV2
d_call: .
cdr3_aa: CASSETGTNYGYTF
cdr3_nt: TGTGCCAGCAGTGAGACCGGGACGAACTATGGCTACACCTTC

clone_size: .
j_call: TRBJ2-3
v_call: TRBV10-3
d_call: TRBD2
cdr3_aa: CAISESLAGTTDTQYF
cdr3_nt: TGTGCCATCAGTGAGTCGTTAGCGGGGACCACAGATACGCAGTATTTT

clone_size: .
j_call: TRBJ2-1
v_call: TRBV7-9
d_call: TRBD2
cdr3_aa: CASSLNLAGGKRFF
cdr3_nt: TGTGCCAGCAGCTTGAATCTAGCGGGGGGAAAGCGGTTCTTC

clone_size: .
j_call: TRBJ2-5
v_call: TRBV7-9
d_call: TRBD2
cdr3_aa: CASSFLAGGPSETQYF
cdr3_nt: TGTGCCAGCAGCTTCTTAGCGGGGGGGCCTTCAGAGACCCAGTACTTC

clone_size: once
j_call: TRBJ1-3
v_call: TRBV28
d_call: .
cdr3_aa: CASTQGYTIYF
cdr3_nt: TGTGCCAGTACTCAGGGGTACACCATATATTTT

clone_size: once
j_call: TRBJ1-2
v_call: TRBV5-6
d_call: .
cdr3_aa: CASSLSGGVANYGYTF
cdr3_nt: TGTGCCAGCAGCTTGTCTGGCGGGGTAGCTAACTATGGCTACACCTTC

clone_size: .
j_call: TRBJ1-4
v_call: TRBV5-1
d_call: .
cdr3_aa: CASSDGGLEEKLFF
cdr3_nt: TGCGCCAGCAGCGACGGGGGGCTTGAGGAAAAACTGTTTTTT

clone_size: .
j_call: TRBJ1-2
v_call: TRBV19
d_call: .
cdr3_aa: CASSPWGWRTGRDYGYTF
cdr3_nt: TGTGCCAGTAGTCCCTGGGGGTGGAGAACAGGGCGGGATTATGGCTACACCTTC

clone_size: .
j_call: TRBJ1-1
v_call: TRBV19
d_call: .
cdr3_aa: CASSYGLGTGLAEAFF
cdr3_nt: TGTGCCAGTAGTTACGGCTTGGGCACAGGTTTAGCGGAAGCTTTCTTT